This TCR beta chain appears in the sequencing data of a study of spatial heterogeneity in lung cancer. Study in general: Across the raw uncorrected reads, a unique TCR and UMI combination was observed, on average, more than ten times.

TCRdb used MiXCR to reprocess the 5' RACE reads, holding one entry per CDR3 protein. The data show around 24,000 distinct CDR3 sequences, 5.5% to 8% seen once. This sample's time point: sample taken at primary tumor resection. Unsorted whole RNA samples from tumor, nontumor lung or frozen PBMC were sequenced. At least ten counts were recorded for this clonotype. As yet, its antigen is unknown. Overall study findings and caveats: The study found ubiquitous expanded tumor TCRs in blood more at resection than follow-up.

This material consisted of PBMCs, taken at surgery. The TCR originated in a male donor with early-stage non-small cell lung cancer.

As DNA, the CDR3 is TGCAGTGCTCTGCCCCCTTTACGGGAGCAGTTCTTC. Its protein is CSALPPLREQFF. The V and J genes are TRBV20-1 and TRBJ2-1; D is ambiguous. V was pared by 5 bases and J by 10 bases, with 15 bases between. The CDR3 extends over 12 amino acids. Germline-derived CDR1 and CDR2 are DFQATT and SNEGSKA (reference sequence).